The source of this T cell receptor beta chain is a study of CD8 T cells in ankylosing spondylitis. Study-wide results and limits: Some of these motif variants have turned up before, in reports on reactive arthritis synovial fluid and blood. A TCR beta motif made of about eight highly homologous variants seemed typical of ankylosing spondylitis blood. Clones tied to disease were said to be significantly enriched in matched ankylosing spondylitis synovial fluid.

In making TCR beta libraries, quantitative 5'-RACE with molecular barcodes was used. TCRdb processed the 5' RACE reads anew with MiXCR; each CDR3 protein has one entry. The sample has approximately 110,000 distinct CDR3 sequences; approximately 25% are singletons. The CDR3 covers 11 residues. The germline V gene has CDR1 MNHNS and CDR2 SASEGT. V was clipped by 2 bases and J by 10 bases, with 8 bases between them. This clonotype has a count of ten or more. Its antigen is currently unknown. The chain couples TRBV6-1 to TRBJ1-2; D remains unclear. This sequence was found in a male donor with ankylosing spondylitis. Sample: synovial fluid, either unsorted or a sorted T cell fraction (not recorded which). The CDR3 DNA is TGTGCCAGCAGTGAATCCACAGTCTACACCTTC. This sequence encodes CASSESTVYTF.